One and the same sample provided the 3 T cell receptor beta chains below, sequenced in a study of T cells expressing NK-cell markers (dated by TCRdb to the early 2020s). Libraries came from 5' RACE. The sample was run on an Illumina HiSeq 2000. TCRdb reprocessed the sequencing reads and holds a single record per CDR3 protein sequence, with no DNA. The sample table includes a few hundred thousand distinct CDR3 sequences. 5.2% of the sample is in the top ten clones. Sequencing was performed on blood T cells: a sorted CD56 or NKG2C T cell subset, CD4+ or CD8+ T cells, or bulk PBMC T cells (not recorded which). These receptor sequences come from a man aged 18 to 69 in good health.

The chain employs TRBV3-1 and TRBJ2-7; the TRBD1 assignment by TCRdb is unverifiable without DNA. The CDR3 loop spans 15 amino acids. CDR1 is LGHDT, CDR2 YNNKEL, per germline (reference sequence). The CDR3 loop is CASSQLFGAGYEQYF.

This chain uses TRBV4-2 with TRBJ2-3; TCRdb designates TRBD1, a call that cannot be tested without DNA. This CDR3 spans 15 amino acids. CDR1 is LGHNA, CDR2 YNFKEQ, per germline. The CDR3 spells CASSRGGGRSDTQYF.

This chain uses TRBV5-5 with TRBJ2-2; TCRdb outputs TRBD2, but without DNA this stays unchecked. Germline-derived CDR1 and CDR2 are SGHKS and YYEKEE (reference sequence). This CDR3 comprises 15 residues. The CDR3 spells CASSFGRENTGELFF.